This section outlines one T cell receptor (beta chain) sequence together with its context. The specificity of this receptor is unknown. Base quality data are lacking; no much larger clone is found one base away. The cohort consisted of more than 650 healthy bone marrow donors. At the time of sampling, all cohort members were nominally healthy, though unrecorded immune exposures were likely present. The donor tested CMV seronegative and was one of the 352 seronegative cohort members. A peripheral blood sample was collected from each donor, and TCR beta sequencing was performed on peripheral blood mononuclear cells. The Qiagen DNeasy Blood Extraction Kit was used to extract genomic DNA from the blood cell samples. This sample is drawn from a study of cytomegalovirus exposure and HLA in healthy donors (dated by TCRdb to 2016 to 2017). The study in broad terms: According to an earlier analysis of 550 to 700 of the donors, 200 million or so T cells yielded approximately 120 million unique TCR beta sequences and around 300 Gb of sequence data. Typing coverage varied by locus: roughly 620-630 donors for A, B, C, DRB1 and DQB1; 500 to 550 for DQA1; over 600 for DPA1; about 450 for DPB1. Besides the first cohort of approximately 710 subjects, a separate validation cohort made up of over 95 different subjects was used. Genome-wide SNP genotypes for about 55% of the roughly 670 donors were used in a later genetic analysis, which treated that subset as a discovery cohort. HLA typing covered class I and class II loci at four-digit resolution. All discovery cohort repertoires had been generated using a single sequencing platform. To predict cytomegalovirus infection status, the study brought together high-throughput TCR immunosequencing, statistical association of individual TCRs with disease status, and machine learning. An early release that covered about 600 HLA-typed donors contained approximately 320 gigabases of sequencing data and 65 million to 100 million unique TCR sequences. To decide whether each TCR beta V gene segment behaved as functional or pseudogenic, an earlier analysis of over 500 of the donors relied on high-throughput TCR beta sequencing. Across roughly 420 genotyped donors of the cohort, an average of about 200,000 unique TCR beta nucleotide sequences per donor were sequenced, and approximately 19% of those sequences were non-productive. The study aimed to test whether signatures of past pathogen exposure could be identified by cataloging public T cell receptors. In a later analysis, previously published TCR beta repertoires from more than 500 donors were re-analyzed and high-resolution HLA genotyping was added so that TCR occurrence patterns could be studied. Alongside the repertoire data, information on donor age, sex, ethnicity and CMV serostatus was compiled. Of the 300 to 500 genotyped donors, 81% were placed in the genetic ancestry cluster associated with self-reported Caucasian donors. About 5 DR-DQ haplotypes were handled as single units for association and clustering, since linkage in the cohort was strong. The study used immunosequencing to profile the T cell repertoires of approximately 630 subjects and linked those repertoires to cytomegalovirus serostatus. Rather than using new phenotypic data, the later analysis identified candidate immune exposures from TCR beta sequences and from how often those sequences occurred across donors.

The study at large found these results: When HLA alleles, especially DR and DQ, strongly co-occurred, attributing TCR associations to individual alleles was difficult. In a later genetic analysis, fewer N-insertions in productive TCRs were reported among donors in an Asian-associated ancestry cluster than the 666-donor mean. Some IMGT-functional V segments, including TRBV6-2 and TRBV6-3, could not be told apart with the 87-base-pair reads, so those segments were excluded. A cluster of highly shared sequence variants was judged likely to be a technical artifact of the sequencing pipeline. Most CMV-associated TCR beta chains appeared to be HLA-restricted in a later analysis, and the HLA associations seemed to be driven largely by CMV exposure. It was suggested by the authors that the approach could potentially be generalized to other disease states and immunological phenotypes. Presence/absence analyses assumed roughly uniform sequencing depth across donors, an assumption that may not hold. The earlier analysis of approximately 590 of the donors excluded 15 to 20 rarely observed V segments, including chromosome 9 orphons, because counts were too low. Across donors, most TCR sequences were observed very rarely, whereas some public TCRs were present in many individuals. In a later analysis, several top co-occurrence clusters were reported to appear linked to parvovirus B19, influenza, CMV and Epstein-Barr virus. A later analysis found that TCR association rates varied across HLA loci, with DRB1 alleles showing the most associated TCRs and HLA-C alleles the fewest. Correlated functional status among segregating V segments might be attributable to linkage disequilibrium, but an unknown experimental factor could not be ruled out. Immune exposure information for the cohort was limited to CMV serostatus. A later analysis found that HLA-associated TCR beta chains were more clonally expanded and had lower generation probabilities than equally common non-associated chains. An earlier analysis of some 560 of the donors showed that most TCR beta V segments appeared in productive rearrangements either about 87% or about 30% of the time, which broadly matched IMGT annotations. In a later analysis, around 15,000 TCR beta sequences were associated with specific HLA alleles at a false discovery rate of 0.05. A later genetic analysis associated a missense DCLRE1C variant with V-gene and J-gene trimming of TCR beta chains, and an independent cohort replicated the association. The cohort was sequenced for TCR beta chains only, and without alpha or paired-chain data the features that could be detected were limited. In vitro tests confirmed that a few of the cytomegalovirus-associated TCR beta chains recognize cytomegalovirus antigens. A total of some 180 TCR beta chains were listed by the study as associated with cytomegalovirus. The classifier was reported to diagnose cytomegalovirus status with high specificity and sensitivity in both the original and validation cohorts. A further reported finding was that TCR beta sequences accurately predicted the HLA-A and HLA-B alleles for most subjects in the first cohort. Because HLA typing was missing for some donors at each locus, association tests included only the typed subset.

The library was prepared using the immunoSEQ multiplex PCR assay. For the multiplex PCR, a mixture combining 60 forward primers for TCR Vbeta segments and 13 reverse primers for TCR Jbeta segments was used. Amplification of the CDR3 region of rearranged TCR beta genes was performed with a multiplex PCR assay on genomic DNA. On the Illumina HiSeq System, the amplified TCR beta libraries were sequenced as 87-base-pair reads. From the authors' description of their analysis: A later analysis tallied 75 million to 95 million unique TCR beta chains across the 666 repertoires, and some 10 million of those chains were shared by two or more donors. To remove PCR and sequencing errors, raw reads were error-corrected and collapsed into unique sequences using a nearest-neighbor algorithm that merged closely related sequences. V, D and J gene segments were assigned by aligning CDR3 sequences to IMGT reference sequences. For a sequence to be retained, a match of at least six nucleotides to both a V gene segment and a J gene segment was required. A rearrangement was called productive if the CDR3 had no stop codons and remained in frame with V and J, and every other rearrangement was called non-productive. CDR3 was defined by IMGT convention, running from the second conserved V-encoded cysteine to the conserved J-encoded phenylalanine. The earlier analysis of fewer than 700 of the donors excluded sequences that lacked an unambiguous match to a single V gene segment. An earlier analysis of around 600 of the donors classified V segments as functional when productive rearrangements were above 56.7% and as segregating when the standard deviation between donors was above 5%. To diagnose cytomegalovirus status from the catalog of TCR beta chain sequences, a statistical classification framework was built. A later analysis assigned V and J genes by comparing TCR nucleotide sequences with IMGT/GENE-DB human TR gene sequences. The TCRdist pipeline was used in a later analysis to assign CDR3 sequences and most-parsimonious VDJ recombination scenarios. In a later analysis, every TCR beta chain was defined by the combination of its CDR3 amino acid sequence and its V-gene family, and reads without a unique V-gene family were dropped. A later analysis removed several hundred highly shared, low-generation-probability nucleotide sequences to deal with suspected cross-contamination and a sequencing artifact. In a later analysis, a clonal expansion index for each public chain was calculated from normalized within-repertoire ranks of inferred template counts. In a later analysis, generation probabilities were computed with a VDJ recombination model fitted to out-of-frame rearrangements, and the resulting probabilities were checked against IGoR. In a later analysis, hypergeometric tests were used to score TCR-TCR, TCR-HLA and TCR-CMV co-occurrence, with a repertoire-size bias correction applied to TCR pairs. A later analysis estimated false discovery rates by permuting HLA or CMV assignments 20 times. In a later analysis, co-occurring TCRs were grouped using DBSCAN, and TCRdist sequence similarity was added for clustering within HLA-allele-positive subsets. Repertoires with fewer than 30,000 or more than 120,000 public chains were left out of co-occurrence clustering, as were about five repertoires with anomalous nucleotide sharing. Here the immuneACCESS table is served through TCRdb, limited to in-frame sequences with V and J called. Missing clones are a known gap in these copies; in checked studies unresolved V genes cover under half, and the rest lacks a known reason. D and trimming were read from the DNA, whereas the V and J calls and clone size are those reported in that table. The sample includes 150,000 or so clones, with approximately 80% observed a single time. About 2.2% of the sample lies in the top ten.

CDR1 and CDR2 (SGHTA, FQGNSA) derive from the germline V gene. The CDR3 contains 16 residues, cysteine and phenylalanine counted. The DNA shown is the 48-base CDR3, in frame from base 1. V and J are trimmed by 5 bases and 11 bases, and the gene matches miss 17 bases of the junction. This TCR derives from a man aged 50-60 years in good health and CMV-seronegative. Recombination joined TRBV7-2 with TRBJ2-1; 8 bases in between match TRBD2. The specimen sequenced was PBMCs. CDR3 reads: CASSLTGTRPPEKQFF. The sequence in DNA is TGTGCCAGCAGCCTAACCGGGACTAGGCCCCCAGAGAAGCAGTTCTTC.